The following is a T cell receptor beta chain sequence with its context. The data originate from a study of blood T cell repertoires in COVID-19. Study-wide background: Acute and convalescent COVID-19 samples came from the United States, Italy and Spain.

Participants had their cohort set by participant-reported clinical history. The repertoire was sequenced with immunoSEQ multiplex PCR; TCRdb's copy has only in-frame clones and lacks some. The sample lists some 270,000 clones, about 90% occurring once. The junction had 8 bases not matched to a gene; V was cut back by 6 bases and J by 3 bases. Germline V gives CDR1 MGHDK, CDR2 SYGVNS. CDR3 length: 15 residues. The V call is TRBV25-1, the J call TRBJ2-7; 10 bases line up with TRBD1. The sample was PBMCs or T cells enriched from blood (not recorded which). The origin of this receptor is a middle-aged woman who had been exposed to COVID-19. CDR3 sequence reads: CASRKRQGAGYEQYF. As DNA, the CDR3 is TGTGCCAGCAGAAAAAGACAGGGGGCCGGCTACGAGCAGTACTTC.